This T cell receptor beta chain was profiled in a study of cytomegalovirus exposure and HLA in healthy donors. General observations from the study: Rare TCR sequences predominated, though certain public TCRs were found in many donors.

Worth noting for this clone: Its antigen remains unknown.

Germline trimming cut 6 bases from V and 5 bases from J; bases unmatched to any gene: 16. Germline CDR1 and CDR2: SEHNR and FQNEAQ (reference sequence). The CDR3 extends over 16 amino acids. In the PCR, 60 Vbeta and 13 Jbeta primers were used. Using immunoSEQ multiplex PCR, the repertoire was profiled, and TCRdb retains in-frame clones only, with some absent. The data show some 200,000 clones, more than 65% seen once. Material for sequencing was PBMCs. The chain couples TRBV7-9 to TRBJ2-7, with TRBD2 matching over 7 bases. This TCR was recovered from a woman in her twenties or thirties in good health and CMV-seronegative. CDR3: CASSQPKTSLLDEQYF. The CDR3 nucleotides read TGTGCCAGCAGTCAACCTAAGACTAGCTTGTTGGACGAGCAGTACTTC.